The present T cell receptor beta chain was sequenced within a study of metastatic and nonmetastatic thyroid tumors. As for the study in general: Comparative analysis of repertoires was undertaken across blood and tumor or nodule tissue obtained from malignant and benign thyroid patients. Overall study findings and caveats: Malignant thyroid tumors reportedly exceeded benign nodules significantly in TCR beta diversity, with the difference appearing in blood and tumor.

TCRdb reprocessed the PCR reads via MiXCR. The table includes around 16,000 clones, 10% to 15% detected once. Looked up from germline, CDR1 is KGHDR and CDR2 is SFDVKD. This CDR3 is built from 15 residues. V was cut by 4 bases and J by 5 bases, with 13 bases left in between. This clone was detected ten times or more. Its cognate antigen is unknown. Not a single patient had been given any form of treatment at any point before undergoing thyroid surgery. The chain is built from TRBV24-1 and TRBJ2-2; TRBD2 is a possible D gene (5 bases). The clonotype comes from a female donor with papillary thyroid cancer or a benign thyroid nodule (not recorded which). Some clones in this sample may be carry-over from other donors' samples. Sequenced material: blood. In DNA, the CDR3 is TGTGCCACCAGTGACCCCTCGAGGGAGACCGGGGAGCTGTTTTTT. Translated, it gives CATSDPSRETGELFF.